The 21 T cell receptor beta chains below come from one sample, sequenced in a study of monozygotic twins with inflammatory bowel disease (dated by TCRdb to between 2019 and 2020). Library creation used 5' RACE. The data were produced on an Illumina HiSeq 2500. TCRdb reanalyzed the reads, keeping one entry per CDR3 protein sequence and omitting DNA. The sample's own table lists about 150,000 distinct CDR3 sequences. The biggest ten clones account for 0.95% to 1.5% of the sample. Sequencing was done on a sample of blood. Receptors were obtained from a human donor with ulcerative colitis or Crohn's disease, or a healthy co-twin of an affected twin (not recorded which).

This chain uses TRBV20-1 with TRBJ2-7; TCRdb's D call of TRBD2 is untestable without DNA. Per germline, CDR1 DFQATT and CDR2 SNEGSKA (reference sequence). The CDR3 is 15 residues long. Here the CDR3 reads CSARDPSGSNYEQYF.

CDR3 residues: CASSLAAVPMEQFF. The chain recombines TRBV5-5 with TRBJ2-1. Per germline, CDR1 SGHKS and CDR2 YYEKEE (reference sequence). The CDR3 runs to 14 residues.

V is TRBV9 and J is TRBJ2-5; TCRdb's D call, TRBD2, is unchecked because there is no DNA. The CDR3 loop spans 16 amino acids. Per germline, CDR1 SGDLS and CDR2 YYNGEE. CDR3 amino acids: CASSVGSGSGRETQYF.

The genes are TRBV7-2 and TRBJ1-5; TCRdb reports TRBD1, a call that lacks DNA to check it against. The germline V gene has CDR1 SGHTA and CDR2 FQGNSA. The CDR3 is 13 amino acids. CDR3: CASQRGAGQPQHF.

The rearrangement links TRBV5-6 to TRBJ2-3. The germline gives CDR1 SGHDT, CDR2 YYEEEE. The CDR3 spans 15 residues. This CDR3 is CASSWVGQPTDTQYF. The full variable domain, with the rest looked up from reference TRBV5-6 and TRBJ2-3, is DAGVTQSPTHLIKTRGQQVTLRCSPKSGHDTVSWYQQALGQGPQFIFQYYEEEERQRGNFPDRFSGHQFPNYSSELNVNALLLGDSALYLCASSWVGQPTDTQYFGPGTRLTVL.

The chain uses TRBV7-2 and TRBJ2-1; there is no DNA to check the TCRdb D call of TRBD2. CDR3 length: 15 residues. Germline assignment: CDR1 SGHTA and CDR2 FQGNSA. CDR3: CASSPGTYSYNEQFF. Full variable domain (remainder filled in from reference TRBV7-2 and TRBJ2-1): GAGVSQSPSNKVTEKGKDVELRCDPISGHTALYWYRQSLGQGLEFLIYFQGNSAPDKSGLPSDRFSAERTGGSVSTLTIQRTQQEDSAVYLCASSPGTYSYNEQFFGPGTRLTVL.

The chain carries TRBV29-1 and TRBJ1-1. The CDR3 length is 13 residues. In germline, CDR1 is SQVTM, CDR2 ANQGSEA. The CDR3 loop reads CSVELRLFTEAFF. Full variable domain (outside the CDR3, taken from reference TRBV29-1 and TRBJ1-1): SAVISQKPSRDICQRGTSLTIQCQVDSQVTMMFWYRQQPGQSLTLIATANQGSEATYESGFVIDKFPISRPNLTFSTLTVSNMSPEDSSIYLCSVELRLFTEAFFGQGTRLTVV.

This chain joins TRBV6-2 or TRBV6-3 and TRBJ1-1; TCRdb lists TRBD1, though no DNA is available to test this call. Germline lookup yields CDR1 MNHEY and CDR2 SVGEGT. CDR3 length: 15 residues. The chain's CDR3 is CASSPAGTGVTEAFF.

This chain connects TRBV20-1 to TRBJ1-2. This CDR3 has 15 residues. Germline V gene lookup returns CDR1 DFQATT and CDR2 SNEGSKA (reference sequence). The CDR3 here is CSARRGPGGEGGYTF.

V is TRBV27 and J is TRBJ2-3; there is no DNA to check the TCRdb D call of TRBD1. Germline lookup yields CDR1 MNHEY and CDR2 SMNVEV (reference sequence). The CDR3 has 14 amino acids. The CDR3 loop reads CASTRRGTGDTQYF.

V and J are TRBV12-3 or TRBV12-4 and TRBJ2-6; the D gene TCRdb calls, TRBD1, cannot be checked with no DNA. This CDR3 region has 14 residues. CDR3 sequence: CASSRDSGANVLTF.

This chain connects TRBV7-9 to TRBJ2-7. The germline V gene encodes CDR1 SEHNR and CDR2 FQNEAQ (reference sequence). The CDR3 length is 13 residues. The CDR3 sequence: CASSLVWGYEQYF.

The chain has TRBV6-2 or TRBV6-3 and TRBJ1-1; the TRBD1 assignment by TCRdb is unverifiable without DNA. Germline V gives CDR1 MNHEY, CDR2 SVGEGT. This CDR3 has 15 residues. CDR3 residues: CASSYRGPYYTEAFF.

This sequence joins TRBV7-2 and TRBJ2-3; TCRdb's D call of TRBD2 is untestable without DNA. The CDR3 sequence is 15 residues long. CDR1 and CDR2 from the germline V gene are SGHTA and FQGNSA. The CDR3 sequence: CASRLAGGPGNTQYF.

This chain links TRBV24-1 with TRBJ2-2; TCRdb's D call, TRBD1, is unchecked because there is no DNA. The CDR3 has 16 residues. The V gene's germline CDR1 is KGHDR and CDR2 SFDVKD. The chain's CDR3 is CATSDFRDRNTRELFF.

The V gene is TRBV7-9, the J gene TRBJ1-4. CDR1 and CDR2 from the germline V gene are SEHNR and FQNEAQ (reference sequence). The CDR3 extends over 14 amino acids. The CDR3 loop is CASSFGSANEKLFF.

V gene TRBV9 combines with J gene TRBJ2-1; checking the TCRdb D call of TRBD2 is not possible without DNA. CDR1 and CDR2 from the germline V gene are SGDLS and YYNGEE. This CDR3 is built from 16 residues. The CDR3 sequence is CASSVSPSGVYNEQFF. The whole variable domain, remainder taken from reference TRBV9 and TRBJ2-1, is DSGVTQTPKHLITATGQRVTLRCSPRSGDLSVYWYQQSLDQGLQFLIQYYNGEERAKGNILERFSAQQFPDLHSELNLSSLELGDSALYFCASSVSPSGVYNEQFFGPGTRLTVL.

This chain uses TRBV9 with TRBJ2-1. Per germline, CDR1 SGDLS and CDR2 YYNGEE. This CDR3 spans 13 amino acids. The CDR3 loop is CASSVETPNEQFF.

The CDR3 region is CASSSGIIGSGANVLTF. The chain couples TRBV6-2 or TRBV6-3 to TRBJ2-6. Germline assignment: CDR1 MNHEY and CDR2 SVGEGT. This CDR3 region has 17 residues.

This chain uses TRBV28 with TRBJ1-1; TCRdb lists TRBD1, though no DNA is available to test this call. Germline values: CDR1 MDHEN, CDR2 SYDVKM. The CDR3 is 15 amino acids. The CDR3 reads CASRRDGNSNTEAFF.

The V and J genes are TRBV15 and TRBJ2-7; checking the TCRdb D call of TRBD1 is not possible without DNA. Germline assignment: CDR1 LNHNV and CDR2 YYDKDF (reference sequence). The CDR3 totals 12 residues. CDR3 region: CATSSGGREQYF.